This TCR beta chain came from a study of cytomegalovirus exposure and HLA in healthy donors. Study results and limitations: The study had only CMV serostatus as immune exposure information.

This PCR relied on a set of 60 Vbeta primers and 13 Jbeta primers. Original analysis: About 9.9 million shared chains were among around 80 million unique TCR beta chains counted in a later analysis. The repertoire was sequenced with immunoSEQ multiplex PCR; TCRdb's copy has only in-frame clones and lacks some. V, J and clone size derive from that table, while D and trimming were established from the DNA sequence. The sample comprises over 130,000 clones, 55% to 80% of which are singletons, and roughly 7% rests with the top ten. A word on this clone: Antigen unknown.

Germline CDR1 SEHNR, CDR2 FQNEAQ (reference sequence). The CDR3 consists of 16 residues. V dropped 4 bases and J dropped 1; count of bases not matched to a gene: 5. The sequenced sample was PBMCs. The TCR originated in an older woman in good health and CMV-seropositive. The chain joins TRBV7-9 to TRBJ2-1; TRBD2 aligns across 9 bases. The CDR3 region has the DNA TGTGCCAGCAGCTCCTATAGCGGGAGTTCCTACAATGAGCAGTTCTTC. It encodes CASSSYSGSSYNEQFF.